The present T cell receptor (beta chain) was sequenced within a study of blood T cell repertoires in COVID-19. Sequencing used immunoSEQ multiplex PCR; TCRdb keeps in-frame clones, though not all of them. The sample lists about 180,000 clones; 84% were seen once. CDR3 length: 16 residues. Trimming left V 3 bases short and J 4 bases short, with 16 bases between. The V gene's germline CDR1 is KGHSH and CDR2 LQKENI. The rearrangement uses TRBV18 and TRBJ1-5; the D gene is possibly TRBD1 (6 bases). This TCR was sampled from a man between 18 and 29 years old with active or convalescent COVID-19. The sequenced material came from peripheral blood. CDR3 loop: CASSPSAGAGNQPQHF. Here the CDR3 DNA reads TGTGCCAGCTCACCGTCGGCGGGGGCGGGGAATCAGCCCCAGCATTTT.